This TCR beta chain came from a study of cytomegalovirus exposure and HLA in healthy donors. Study-level background: Earlier results showed 120 million or so unique TCR beta sequences derived from some 190 million T cells.

Primers: 60 Vbeta forward and 13 Jbeta reverse. Sequenced by immunoSEQ multiplex PCR; TCRdb stores in-frame clones only, minus some. This sample has about 110,000 clones, with less than 80% found just once. In regard to this clone: A read error may produce the germline difference seen at one junction end. The sample holds other DNA sequences that translate to the same CDR3.

The sequenced sample consisted of PBMCs. The TCR originated in a woman in her 50s in good health and CMV-seropositive.

DNA of the CDR3: TGTGCCATCAGTCCTCCCGGACTAGCGGGGGGCACGGATACGCAGTATTTT. This encodes CAISPPGLAGGTDTQYF. The V call is TRBV10-3, the J call TRBJ2-3, with TRBD2 matching 14 bases. The CDR3 loop spans 17 amino acids. The germline CDR1 and CDR2 sequences are ENHRY and SYGVKD.